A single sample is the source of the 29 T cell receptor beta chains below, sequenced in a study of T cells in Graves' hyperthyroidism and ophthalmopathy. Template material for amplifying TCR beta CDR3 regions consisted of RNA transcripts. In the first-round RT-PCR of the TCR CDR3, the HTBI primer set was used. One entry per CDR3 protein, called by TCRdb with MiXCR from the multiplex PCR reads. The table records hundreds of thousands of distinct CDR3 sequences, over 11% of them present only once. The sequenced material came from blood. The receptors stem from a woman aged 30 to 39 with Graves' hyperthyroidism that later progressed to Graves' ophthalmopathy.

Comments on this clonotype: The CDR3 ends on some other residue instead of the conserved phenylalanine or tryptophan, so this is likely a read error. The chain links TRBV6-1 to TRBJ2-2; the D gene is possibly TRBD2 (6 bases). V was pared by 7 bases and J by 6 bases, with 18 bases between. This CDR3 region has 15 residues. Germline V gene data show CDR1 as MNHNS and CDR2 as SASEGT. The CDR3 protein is CASTRAPSGAGELFV. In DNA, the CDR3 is TGTGCCAGCACCCGGGCCCCCTCGGGGGCCGGGGAGCTGTTTGTT.

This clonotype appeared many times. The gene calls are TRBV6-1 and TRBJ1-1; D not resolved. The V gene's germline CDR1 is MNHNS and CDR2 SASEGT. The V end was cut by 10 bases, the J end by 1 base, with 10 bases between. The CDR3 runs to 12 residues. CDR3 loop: CATTRGNTEAFF. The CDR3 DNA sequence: TGTGCCACCACCAGAGGGAACACTGAAGCTTTCTTT.

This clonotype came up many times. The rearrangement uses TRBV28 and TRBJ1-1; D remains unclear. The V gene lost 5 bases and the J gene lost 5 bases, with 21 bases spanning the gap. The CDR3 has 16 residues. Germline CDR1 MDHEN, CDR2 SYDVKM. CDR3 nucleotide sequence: TGTGCCAGCAGTCCCTCTAAAGGAGGAAGAGGGACTGAAGCTTTCTTT. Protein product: CASSPSKGGRGTEAFF.

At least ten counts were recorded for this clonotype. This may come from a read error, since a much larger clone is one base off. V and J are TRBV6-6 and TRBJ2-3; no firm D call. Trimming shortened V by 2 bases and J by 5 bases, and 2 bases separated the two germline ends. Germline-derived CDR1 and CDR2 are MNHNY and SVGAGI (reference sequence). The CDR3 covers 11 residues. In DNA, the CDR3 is TGTGCCAGCAGTTACCAAGATACGCAGTATTTT. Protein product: CASSYQDTQYF.

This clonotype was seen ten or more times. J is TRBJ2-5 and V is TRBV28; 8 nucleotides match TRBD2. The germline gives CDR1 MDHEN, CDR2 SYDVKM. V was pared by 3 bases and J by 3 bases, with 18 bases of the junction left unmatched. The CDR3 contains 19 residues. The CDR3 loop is CASSFRSGVAGTTKETQYF. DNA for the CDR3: TGTGCCAGCAGTTTTAGATCGGGGGTAGCGGGAACAACAAAAGAGACCCAGTACTTC. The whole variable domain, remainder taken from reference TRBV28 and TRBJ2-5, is DVKVTQSSRYLVKRTGEKVFLECVQDMDHENMFWYRQDPGLGLRLIYFSYDVKMKEKGDIPEGYSVSREKKERFSLILESASTNQTSMYLCASSFRSGVAGTTKETQYFGPGTRLLVL.

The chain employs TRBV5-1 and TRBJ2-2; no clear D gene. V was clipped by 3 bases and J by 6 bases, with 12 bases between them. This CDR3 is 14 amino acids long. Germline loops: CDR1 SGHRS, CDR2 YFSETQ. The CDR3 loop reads CASSWRRQAGELFF. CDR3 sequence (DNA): TGCGCCAGCAGCTGGAGAAGGCAGGCCGGGGAGCTGTTTTTT.

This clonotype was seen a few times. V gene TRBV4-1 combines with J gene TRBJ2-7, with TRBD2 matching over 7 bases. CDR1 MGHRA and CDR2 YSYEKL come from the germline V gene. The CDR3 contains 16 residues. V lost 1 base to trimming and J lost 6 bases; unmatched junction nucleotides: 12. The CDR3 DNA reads TGCGCCAGCAGCCAAGTAATCCGGGGAGGGTCGGTCGAGCAGTACTTC. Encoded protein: CASSQVIRGGSVEQYF.

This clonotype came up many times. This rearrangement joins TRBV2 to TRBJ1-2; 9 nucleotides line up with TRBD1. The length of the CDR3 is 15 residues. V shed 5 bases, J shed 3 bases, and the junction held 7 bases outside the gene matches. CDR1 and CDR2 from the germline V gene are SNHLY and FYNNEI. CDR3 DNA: TGTGCCAGCAGTCTAACAGGGGGCGACTACTATGGCTACACCTTC. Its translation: CASSLTGGDYYGYTF.

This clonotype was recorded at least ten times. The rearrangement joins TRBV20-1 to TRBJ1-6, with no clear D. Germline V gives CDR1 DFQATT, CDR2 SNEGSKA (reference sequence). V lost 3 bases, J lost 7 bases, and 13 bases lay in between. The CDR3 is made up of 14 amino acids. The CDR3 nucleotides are TGCAGTGCTAGCAGGCAGGTTTTGAATTCACCCCTCCACTTT. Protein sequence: CSASRQVLNSPLHF.

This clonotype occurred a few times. The CDR3 sequence is CASSLYGRDTEAFF. CDR3 sequence (DNA): TGCGCCAGCAGCTTGTACGGTCGGGACACTGAAGCTTTCTTT. The chain carries TRBV5-1 and TRBJ1-1; unclear D gene. The V gene lost 1 base and the J gene lost 3 bases, with 10 bases spanning the gap. The germline CDR1 and CDR2 sequences are SGHRS and YFSETQ. This CDR3 is 14 amino acids long.

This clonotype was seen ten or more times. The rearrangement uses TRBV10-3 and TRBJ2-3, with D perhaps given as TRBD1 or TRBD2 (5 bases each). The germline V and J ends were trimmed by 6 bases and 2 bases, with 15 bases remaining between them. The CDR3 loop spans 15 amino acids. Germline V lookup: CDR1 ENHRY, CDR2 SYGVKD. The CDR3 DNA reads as TGTGCCATCAGCACCCCCGGGACCTACACAGATACGCAGTATTTT. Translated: CAISTPGTYTDTQYF.

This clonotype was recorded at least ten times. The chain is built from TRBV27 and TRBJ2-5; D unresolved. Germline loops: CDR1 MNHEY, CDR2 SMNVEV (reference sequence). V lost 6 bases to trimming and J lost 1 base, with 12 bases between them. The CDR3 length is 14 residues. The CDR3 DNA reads TGTGCCAGCAGGGGCATGTGGTCCCAAGAGACCCAGTACTTC. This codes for CASRGMWSQETQYF.

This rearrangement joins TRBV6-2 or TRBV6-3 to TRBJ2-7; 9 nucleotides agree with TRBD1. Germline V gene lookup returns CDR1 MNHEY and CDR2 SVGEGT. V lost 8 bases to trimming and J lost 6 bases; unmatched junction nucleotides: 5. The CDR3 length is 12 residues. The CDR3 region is CASLQGACEQYF. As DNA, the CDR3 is TGTGCCAGCCTACAGGGGGCCTGCGAGCAGTACTTC.

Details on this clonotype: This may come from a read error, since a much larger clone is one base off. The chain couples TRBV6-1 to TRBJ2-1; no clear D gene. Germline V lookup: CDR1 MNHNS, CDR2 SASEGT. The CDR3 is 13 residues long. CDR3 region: CASTKGAYNEQCF. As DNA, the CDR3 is TGTGCCAGCACGAAAGGTGCCTACAATGAGCAGTGCTTC.

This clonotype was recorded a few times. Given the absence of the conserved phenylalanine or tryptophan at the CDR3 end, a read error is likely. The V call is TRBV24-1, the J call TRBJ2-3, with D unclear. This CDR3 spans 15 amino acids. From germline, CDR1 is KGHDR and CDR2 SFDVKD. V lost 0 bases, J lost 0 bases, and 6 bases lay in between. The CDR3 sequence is CATSDLNLSTDTQYL. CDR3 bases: TGTGCCACCAGTGATTTGAACCTAAGCACAGATACGCAGTATCTT.

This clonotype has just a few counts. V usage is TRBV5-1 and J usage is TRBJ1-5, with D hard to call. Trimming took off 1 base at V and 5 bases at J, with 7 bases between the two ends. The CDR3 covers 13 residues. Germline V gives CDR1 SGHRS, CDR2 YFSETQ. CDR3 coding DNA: TGCGCCAGCAGCTTGAACAGTTATCAGCCCCAGCATTTT. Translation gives CASSLNSYQPQHF. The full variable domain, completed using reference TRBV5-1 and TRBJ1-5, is KAGVTQTPRYLIKTRGQQVTLSCSPISGHRSVSWYQQTPGQGLQFLFEYFSETQRNKGNFPGRFSGRQFSNSRSEMNVSTLELGDSALYLCASSLNSYQPQHFGDGTRLSIL.

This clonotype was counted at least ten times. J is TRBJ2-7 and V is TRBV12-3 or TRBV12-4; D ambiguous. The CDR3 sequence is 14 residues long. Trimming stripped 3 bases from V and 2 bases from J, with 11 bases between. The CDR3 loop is CASSLKVLTYEQYF. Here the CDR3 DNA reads TGTGCCAGCAGTTTGAAAGTACTAACCTACGAGCAGTACTTC.

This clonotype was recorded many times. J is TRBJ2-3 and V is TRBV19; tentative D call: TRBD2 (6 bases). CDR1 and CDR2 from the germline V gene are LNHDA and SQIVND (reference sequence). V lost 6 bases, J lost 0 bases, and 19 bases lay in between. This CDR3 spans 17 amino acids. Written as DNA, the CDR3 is TGTGCCAGTAGCCGCCCCACGGGGGAAGCTAGCACAGATACGCAGTATTTT. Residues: CASSRPTGEASTDTQYF.

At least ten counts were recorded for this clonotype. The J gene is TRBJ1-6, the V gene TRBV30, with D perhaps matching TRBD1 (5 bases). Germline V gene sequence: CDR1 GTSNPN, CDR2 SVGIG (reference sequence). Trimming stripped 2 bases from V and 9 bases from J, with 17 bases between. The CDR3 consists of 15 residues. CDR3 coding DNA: TGTGCCTGGAGTTCGGGGGGTCTTCGGGGTTCACCCCTCCACTTT. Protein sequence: CAWSSGGLRGSPLHF.

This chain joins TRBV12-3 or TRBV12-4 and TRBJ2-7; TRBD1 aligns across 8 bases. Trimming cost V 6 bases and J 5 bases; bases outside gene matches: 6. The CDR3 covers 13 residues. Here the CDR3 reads CASRWTGLDEQYF. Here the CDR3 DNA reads TGTGCCAGCAGATGGACAGGGCTCGACGAGCAGTACTTC.

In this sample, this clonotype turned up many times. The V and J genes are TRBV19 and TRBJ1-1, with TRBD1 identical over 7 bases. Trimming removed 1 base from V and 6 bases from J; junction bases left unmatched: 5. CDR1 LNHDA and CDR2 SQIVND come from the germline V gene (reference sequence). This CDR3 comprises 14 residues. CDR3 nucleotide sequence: TGTGCCAGTAGTATAGGACAGGGTGACGCTGAAGCTTTCTTT. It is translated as CASSIGQGDAEAFF.

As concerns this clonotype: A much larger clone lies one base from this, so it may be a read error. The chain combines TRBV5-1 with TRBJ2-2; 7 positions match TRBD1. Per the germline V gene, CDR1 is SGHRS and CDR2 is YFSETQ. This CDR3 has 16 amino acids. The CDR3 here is CASSLPGTANTGELLF. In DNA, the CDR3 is TGCGCCAGCAGCCTTCCCGGGACAGCGAACACCGGGGAGCTGTTGTTT. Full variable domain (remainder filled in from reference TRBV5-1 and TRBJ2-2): KAGVTQTPRYLIKTRGQQVTLSCSPISGHRSVSWYQQTPGQGLQFLFEYFSETQRNKGNFPGRFSGRQFSNSRSEMNVSTLELGDSALYLCASSLPGTANTGELLFGEGSRLTVL.

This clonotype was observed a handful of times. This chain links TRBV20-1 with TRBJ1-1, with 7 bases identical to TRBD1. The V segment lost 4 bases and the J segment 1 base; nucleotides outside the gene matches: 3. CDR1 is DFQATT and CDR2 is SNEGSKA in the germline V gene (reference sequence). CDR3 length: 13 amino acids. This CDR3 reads CSAKRGPNTEAFF. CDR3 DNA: TGCAGTGCTAAGAGGGGGCCGAACACTGAAGCTTTCTTT.

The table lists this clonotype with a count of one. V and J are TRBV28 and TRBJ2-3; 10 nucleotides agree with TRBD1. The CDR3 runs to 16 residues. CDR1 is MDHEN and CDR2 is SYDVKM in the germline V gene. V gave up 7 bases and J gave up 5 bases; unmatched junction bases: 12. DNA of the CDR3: TGTGCCAGCACCTTTTCCGGGACAGGGGATATAGATACGCAGTATTTT. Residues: CASTFSGTGDIDTQYF. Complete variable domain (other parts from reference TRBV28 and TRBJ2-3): DVKVTQSSRYLVKRTGEKVFLECVQDMDHENMFWYRQDPGLGLRLIYFSYDVKMKEKGDIPEGYSVSREKKERFSLILESASTNQTSMYLCASTFSGTGDIDTQYFGPGTRLTVL.

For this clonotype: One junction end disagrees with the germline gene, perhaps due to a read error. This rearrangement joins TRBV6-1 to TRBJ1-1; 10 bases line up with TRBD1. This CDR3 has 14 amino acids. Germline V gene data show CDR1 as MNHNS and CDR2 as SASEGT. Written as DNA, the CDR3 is TGTGCCAGCAGGGGACAGGGGACGCACACTGAAACTTTCTTT. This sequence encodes CASRGQGTHTETFF.

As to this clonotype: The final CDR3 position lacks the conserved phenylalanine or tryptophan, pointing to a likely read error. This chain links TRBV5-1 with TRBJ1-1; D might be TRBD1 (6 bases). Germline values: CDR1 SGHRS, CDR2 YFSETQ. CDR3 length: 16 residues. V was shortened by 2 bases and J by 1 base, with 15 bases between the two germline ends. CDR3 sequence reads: CASSFQGGIQNTEAFL. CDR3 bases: TGCGCCAGCAGCTTCCAAGGGGGGATACAGAACACTGAAGCTTTCCTT.

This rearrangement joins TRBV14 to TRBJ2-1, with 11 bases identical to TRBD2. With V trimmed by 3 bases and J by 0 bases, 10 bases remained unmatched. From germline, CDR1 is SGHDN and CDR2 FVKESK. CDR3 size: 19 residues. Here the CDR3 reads CASSHLIPGLAVSYNEQFF. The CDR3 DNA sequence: TGTGCCAGCAGCCACCTAATACCGGGACTAGCGGTCTCCTACAATGAGCAGTTCTTC. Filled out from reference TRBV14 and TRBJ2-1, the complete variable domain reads EAGVTQFPSHSVIEKGQTVTLRCDPISGHDNLYWYRRVMGKEIKFLLHFVKESKQDESGMPNNRFLAERTGGTYSTLKVQPAELEDSGVYFCASSHLIPGLAVSYNEQFFGPGTRLTVL.

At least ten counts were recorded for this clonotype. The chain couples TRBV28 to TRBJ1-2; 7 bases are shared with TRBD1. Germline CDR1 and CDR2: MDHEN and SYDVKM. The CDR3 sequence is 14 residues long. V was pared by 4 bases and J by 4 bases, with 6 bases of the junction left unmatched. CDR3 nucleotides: TGTGCCAGCAGTTCGGGACAGACAACCTATGGCTACACCTTC. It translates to CASSSGQTTYGYTF.

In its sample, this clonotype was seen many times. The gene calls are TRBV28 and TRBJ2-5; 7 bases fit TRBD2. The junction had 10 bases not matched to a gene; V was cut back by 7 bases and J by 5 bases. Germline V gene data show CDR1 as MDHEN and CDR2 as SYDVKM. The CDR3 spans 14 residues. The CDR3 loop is CASTTGVGGETQYF. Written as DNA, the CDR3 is TGTGCCAGCACCACCGGGGTGGGAGGGGAGACCCAGTACTTC. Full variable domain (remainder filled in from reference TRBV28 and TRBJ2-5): DVKVTQSSRYLVKRTGEKVFLECVQDMDHENMFWYRQDPGLGLRLIYFSYDVKMKEKGDIPEGYSVSREKKERFSLILESASTNQTSMYLCASTTGVGGETQYFGPGTRLLVL.